This T cell receptor beta chain is from a study of T cell repertoires in cytomegalovirus infection. The V end was cut by 9 bases, the J end by 4 bases, with 18 bases between. This CDR3 spans 15 amino acids. Germline lookup yields CDR1 LNHDA and CDR2 SQIVND (reference sequence). One entry per CDR3 protein, called by TCRdb with MiXCR from the reads. The table records 380,000 or so distinct CDR3 sequences, about 35% of them present only once. This clonotype occurred a few times. The target antigen is unknown. This sequence joins TRBV19 and TRBJ1-4; D gene ambiguous. This receptor was obtained from a human donor in good health (CMV status not recorded). Some clones in this sample may be carry-over from other donors' samples. This specimen was cultured PBMCs, taken from culture after CMV antigen stimulation. CDR3 sequence: CASRTPGSNNEKLFF. CDR3 in DNA: TGTGCCAGCCGGACTCCTGGGAGTAATAATGAAAAACTGTTTTTT.